This TCR beta chain came from a study of T cell responses to AZD1222 COVID-19 vaccine. Points from the study as a whole: All repertoire sampling was performed exclusively after the peak T cell response. Clonal diversity was possibly underestimated; the donors were predominantly white British and more often female. Only 5 or 6 individuals given AZD1222 were seropositive at baseline.

Second-dose timings of about 4 or about 12 weeks were pooled. For this clone: No antigen is known for it.

Using immunoSEQ multiplex PCR, the repertoire was profiled, and TCRdb retains in-frame clones only, with some absent. Among over 120,000 clones listed, around 84% were seen once. V lost 9 bases, J lost 7 bases, and 8 bases stayed unmatched. The V gene's germline CDR1 is ENHRY and CDR2 SYGVKD. The CDR3 totals 13 residues. The TCR originated in an adult who received the AZD1222 COVID-19 vaccine. The chain joins TRBV10-3 to TRBJ2-1, with TRBD2 identical over 8 bases. Sequenced material: peripheral blood, taken 28 days after the second AZD1222 dose. The CDR3 reads CAMAGGQGNEQFF. The CDR3 DNA reads as TGTGCCATGGCGGGGGGCCAGGGGAATGAGCAGTTCTTC.